This TCR beta chain comes out of a study of T cell responses to AZD1222 COVID-19 vaccine. Overall study findings and caveats: In all cases, repertoires were sampled only after the peak T cell response.

With respect to this clone: The antigen is undetermined.

Sequencing was performed with immunoSEQ multiplex PCR; in TCRdb, only in-frame clones are kept and a portion is missing. The sample contains approximately 130,000 clones, 80% to 90% of which appear only once. Material: peripheral blood, obtained 28 days after the second AZD1222 dose. This TCR was sampled from an adult who received the AZD1222 COVID-19 vaccine.

The CDR3 DNA reads TGTGCCAGCAGTTTAAAGGCCGTGAATACGCAGTATTTT. Translation gives CASSLKAVNTQYF. This chain links TRBV27 with TRBJ2-3, with D hard to call. The CDR3 sequence is 13 residues long. In germline, CDR1 is MNHEY, CDR2 SMNVEV (reference sequence). V was shortened by 2 bases and J by 7 bases, with 10 bases between the two germline ends.